Presented here are 18 T cell receptor beta chains from one specimen sequenced in a study of PD-L1 blockade in urothelial cancer. Method: immunoSEQ multiplex PCR; TCRdb's copy keeps in-frame clones and lacks some. The sample includes over 45,000 clones, nearly 90% of them seen just once. Sequenced material: PBMCs, taken around atezolizumab (anti-PD-L1) treatment. The receptors were sampled from a man aged 60-69 years with urothelial cancer.

The CDR3 DNA sequence: TGTGCCTGTACTCTGGGCGTCGGAGGCTACACCTTC. Translated: CACTLGVGGYTF. This chain uses TRBV30 with TRBJ1-2; D is uncertain. CDR1 GTSNPN and CDR2 SVGIG come from the germline V gene (reference sequence). The V end lost 6 bases, the J end lost 8 bases, and 16 bases lay between the germline ends. This CDR3 spans 12 amino acids. Based on the CDR3 plus reference TRBV30 and TRBJ1-2, the full variable domain is SQTIHQWPATLVQPVGSPLSLECTVEGTSNPNLYWYRQAAGRGLQLLFYSVGIGQISSEVPQNLSASRPQDRQFILSSKKLLLSDSGFYLCACTLGVGGYTFGSGTRLTVV.

This sequence joins TRBV5-1 and TRBJ1-1; 7 bases map to TRBD1. CDR1 and CDR2 (germline): SGHRS, YFSETQ. V gave up 8 bases and J gave up 3 bases; unmatched junction bases: 13. The CDR3 totals 15 residues. In DNA, the CDR3 is TGCGCCAGTCGACAGGGTTTTAGAGTAGACACTGAAGCTTTCTTT. This translates into CASRQGFRVDTEAFF.

V gene TRBV2 combines with J gene TRBJ2-1; the match to TRBD2 covers 7 bases. Germline V gene sequence: CDR1 SNHLY, CDR2 FYNNEI. V lost 9 bases to trimming and J lost 6 bases; unmatched junction nucleotides: 11. The CDR3 has 14 residues. The CDR3 loop is CARAGTKMFNEQFF. The CDR3 DNA reads TGTGCCAGAGCCGGGACTAAGATGTTCAATGAGCAGTTCTTC.

V gene TRBV10-3 combines with J gene TRBJ2-2, with 7 bases aligning to TRBD1. The germline V gene encodes CDR1 ENHRY and CDR2 SYGVKD. This CDR3 comprises 15 residues. V trimming: 3 bases; J trimming: 4 bases; junction bases outside the gene matches: 5. As DNA, the CDR3 is TGTGCCATCAGTGACCCGAGACAGGGCACCGGGGAGCTGTTTTTT. This gives the protein CAISDPRQGTGELFF.

This clone was seen just once. The rearrangement uses TRBV7-9 and TRBJ2-7; 13 nucleotides line up with TRBD2. The CDR3 loop spans 17 amino acids. J lost 0 bases, V lost 5 bases, and 7 bases had no gene match. In germline, CDR1 is SEHNR, CDR2 FQNEAQ (reference sequence). The DNA for the CDR3 is TGTGCCAGCAGCCTCAAGGGGACTAGCGGGGTCTCCTACGAGCAGTACTTC. Its translation: CASSLKGTSGVSYEQYF.

The V gene is TRBV29-1, the J gene TRBJ1-2; D is undetermined. Trimming pared 4 bases from V and 2 bases from J, leaving 8 bases between. CDR3 length: 12 amino acids. Germline loops: CDR1 SQVTM, CDR2 ANQGSEA. DNA for the CDR3: TGCAGCGTTGGTGGAGGGAACTATGGCTACACCTTC. It encodes CSVGGGNYGYTF.

The DNA of the CDR3 is TGTGCCACCAGCAGAGATCCTACGACTAATGAAAAACTGTTTTTT. Translated: CATSRDPTTNEKLFF. The rearrangement links TRBV15 to TRBJ1-4; D is ambiguous. Germline V CDR1 and CDR2: LNHNV, YYDKDF (reference sequence). The germline V and J ends were trimmed by 0 bases and 2 bases, with 7 bases remaining between them. This CDR3 spans 15 amino acids.

V gene TRBV30 combines with J gene TRBJ2-1, with TRBD2 as a possible D gene (5 bases). The germline V gene encodes CDR1 GTSNPN and CDR2 SVGIG (reference sequence). Trimming pared 3 bases from V and 7 bases from J, leaving 13 bases between. This CDR3 contains 13 residues. The CDR3 here is CAWSRGRLNEQFF. CDR3 nucleotides: TGTGCCTGGAGCCGGGGAAGACTAAATGAGCAGTTCTTC.

The chain uses TRBV7-9 and TRBJ2-6; 13 nucleotides agree with TRBD2. Germline CDR1 reads SEHNR; CDR2 reads FQNEAQ (reference sequence). The length of the CDR3 is 14 residues. After removal of 6 bases from V and 13 bases from J, the junction contained 6 bases not matched to a gene. The CDR3 region is CASRATSGGRVLTF. DNA for the CDR3: TGTGCCAGCAGAGCGACTAGCGGGGGGAGGGTCCTGACTTTC.

The chain employs TRBV29-1 and TRBJ1-2, with a weak D call TRBD1 (6 bases). Trimming shortened V by 1 base and J by 1 base, and 16 bases separated the two germline ends. There are 16 residues in the CDR3. Germline V gene data show CDR1 as SQVTM and CDR2 as ANQGSEA. The CDR3 region has the DNA TGCAGCGTTGAAGGGGTTCCAGGGGTAAATAACTATGGCTACACCTTC. Amino acid sequence: CSVEGVPGVNNYGYTF.

This clone came up once. The CDR3 DNA is TGCGCCAGCAGCCAAGAGGGGACAGGGTCGCCCTACGAGCAGTACTTC. Amino acid sequence: CASSQEGTGSPYEQYF. The rearrangement uses TRBV4-1 and TRBJ2-7; 9 nucleotides agree with TRBD1. Germline loops: CDR1 MGHRA, CDR2 YSYEKL. The CDR3 totals 16 residues. V lost 0 bases, J lost 2 bases, and 5 bases stayed unmatched.

The V and J genes are TRBV27 and TRBJ2-5, with TRBD2 matching over 9 bases. This CDR3 is built from 15 residues. Unmatched junction bases numbered 10, after V lost 2 bases and J lost 9 bases. CDR1 is MNHEY and CDR2 is SMNVEV in the germline V gene (reference sequence). CDR3 protein: CASSLLAGSSGAQYF. The CDR3 DNA reads as TGTGCCAGCAGTTTACTAGCGGGGTCCTCTGGGGCCCAGTACTTC.

The V call is TRBV4-3, the J call TRBJ1-1; the D gene is possibly TRBD1 (5 bases). Germline V gene lookup returns CDR1 LGHNA and CDR2 YSLEER. Trimming removed 3 bases from V and 7 bases from J, with 18 bases in between. The length of the CDR3 is 15 residues. The CDR3 sequence: CASSQEGRGEFEAFF. The DNA for the CDR3 is TGCGCCAGCAGCCAGGAGGGGAGGGGCGAATTTGAAGCTTTCTTT.

The V call is TRBV28, the J call TRBJ2-3, with D maybe TRBD2 (5 bases). Per germline, CDR1 MDHEN and CDR2 SYDVKM. Trimming shortened V by 5 bases and J by 0 bases, and 12 bases separated the two germline ends. The CDR3 totals 15 residues. DNA of the CDR3: TGTGCCAGCAGTCCCCCAGGCGGGAGCACAGATACGCAGTATTTT. This encodes CASSPPGGSTDTQYF.

The chain couples TRBV7-6 to TRBJ2-1; D uncertain. The CDR3 is 13 amino acids. Trimming cost V 2 bases and J 6 bases, with 8 bases left between them. Per germline, CDR1 SGHVS and CDR2 FNYEAQ. The DNA of the CDR3 is TGTGCCAGCAGCTTATTCAATAGCAATGAGCAGTTCTTC. Protein product: CASSLFNSNEQFF.

The CDR3 sequence is CASSLRTSGVKGDNEQFF. In DNA form, the CDR3 reads TGTGCCAGCTCACTTCGGACTAGCGGGGTAAAGGGAGACAATGAGCAGTTCTTC. V is TRBV18 and J is TRBJ2-1, with 12 bases aligning to TRBD2. Per germline, CDR1 KGHSH and CDR2 LQKENI. V gave up 4 bases and J gave up 5 bases; unmatched junction bases: 12. The CDR3 spans 18 residues.

The chain links TRBV7-2 to TRBJ2-1; D remains ambiguous. The CDR3 runs to 15 residues. Germline V lookup: CDR1 SGHTA, CDR2 FQGNSA. Trimming took 3 bases from V and 9 from J, leaving 18 bases between them. The CDR3 DNA sequence: TGTGCCAGCAGCTTTTTGAGCTACTCCCTCCGTGAGCAGTTCTTC. Protein: CASSFLSYSLREQFF. The complete variable domain, with remaining parts taken from reference TRBV7-2 and TRBJ2-1, reads GAGVSQSPSNKVTEKGKDVELRCDPISGHTALYWYRQSLGQGLEFLIYFQGNSAPDKSGLPSDRFSAERTGGSVSTLTIQRTQQEDSAVYLCASSFLSYSLREQFFGPGTRLTVL.

The rearrangement uses TRBV6-1 and TRBJ1-2; no definite D call. The CDR3 totals 12 residues. V was trimmed by 2 bases and J by 4 bases, leaving 5 bases between them. Germline CDR1 reads MNHNS; CDR2 reads SASEGT. The CDR3 coding sequence is TGTGCCAGCAGTGAACCGGGCTATGGCTACACCTTC. Translated: CASSEPGYGYTF.